This T cell receptor (beta chain) was captured in a study of CD8+ T cells in alopecia areata. Documented treatment: oral pan-JAK inhibitor, 5-10 mg twice daily. TCR sequencing used cDNA made by reverse transcription of extracted RNA. Profiling relied on immunoSEQ multiplex PCR, and the TCRdb table lists in-frame clones only, not all of them. Of under 150,000 clones listed, 50% to 65% were seen once; the top ten hold more than 3%. Germline V gene sequence: CDR1 MGHDK, CDR2 SYGVNS. V lost 8 bases to trimming and J lost 0 bases, with 13 bases between them. The CDR3 totals 14 residues. The V gene is TRBV25-1, the J gene TRBJ1-1, with D unresolved. The input for sequencing was CD4+ T cells sorted from blood, taken at week 24, from a patient treated with tofacitinib. The TCR comes from a human donor with alopecia areata. The CDR3 protein is CASRRRGMNTEAFF. Here the CDR3 DNA reads TGTGCCAGCCGTAGACGGGGAATGAACACTGAAGCTTTCTTT.